Included here is one TCR beta chain sequence, with context. After removal of 4 bases from V and 4 bases from J, the junction contained 2 bases not matched to a gene. The CDR3 is made up of 15 amino acids. Germline loops: CDR1 SGHTA, CDR2 FQGNSA. The source of the sample is a study of blood T cell repertoires in COVID-19. Overall study: Both acute and convalescent COVID-19 samples were obtained from the United States, Italy and Spain. In each case, the material was cDNA or gDNA derived from T cells, B-cell-depleted T cells, or PBMCs.

Authors' analysis steps: Cell counts per sample came from amplifying reference gene primers. Sequencing used immunoSEQ multiplex PCR; TCRdb keeps in-frame clones, though not all of them. V, J and clone size derive from that table, while D and trimming were established from the DNA sequence. The sample shows a few hundred thousand clones, around 80% of them seen only once. The clonotype comes from a man aged 60 to 75 with acute or convalescent COVID-19. Sequenced: peripheral blood. V gene TRBV7-2 combines with J gene TRBJ2-3; 13 positions agree with TRBD2. The DNA of the CDR3 is TGTGCCAGCAGCTCCGGACTAGCGGGGGCAGATACGCAGTATTTT. Translated, it gives CASSSGLAGADTQYF.